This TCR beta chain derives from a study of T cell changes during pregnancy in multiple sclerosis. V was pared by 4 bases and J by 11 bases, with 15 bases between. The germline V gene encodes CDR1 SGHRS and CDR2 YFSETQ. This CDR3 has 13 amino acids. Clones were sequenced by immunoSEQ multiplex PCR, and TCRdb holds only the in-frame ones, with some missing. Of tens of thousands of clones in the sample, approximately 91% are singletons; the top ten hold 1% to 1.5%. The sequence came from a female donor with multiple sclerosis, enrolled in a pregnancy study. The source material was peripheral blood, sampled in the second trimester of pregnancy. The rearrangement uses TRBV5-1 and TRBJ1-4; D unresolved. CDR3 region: CASSQKRFGKLFF. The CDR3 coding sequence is TGCGCCAGCAGCCAGAAGAGATTCGGGAAACTGTTTTTT.